This record covers a single T cell receptor (beta chain). This may be a read error, as it is one base from a much larger clone. Until they underwent thyroid surgery, no patient had received any treatment. The data belong to a study of metastatic and nonmetastatic thyroid tumors. Via MiXCR, TCRdb re-called the PCR reads. The data contain roughly 13,000 clones, approximately 30% of them singletons. The ends were cut back, 7 bases at V and 8 bases at J, with 17 bases in the middle. Germline CDR1 MDHEN, CDR2 SYDVKM. The CDR3 consists of 13 residues. The TCR was taken from a female donor with papillary thyroid cancer or a benign thyroid nodule (not recorded which). Some clones in this sample may be carry-over from other donors' samples. This chain connects TRBV28 to TRBJ1-1; D not certain. Sequencing input: tumor tissue. CDR3 sequence: CASIGRVPAEAFF. Written as DNA, the CDR3 is TGTGCCAGCATCGGGAGGGTGCCAGCCGAAGCTTTCTTT.